This TCR beta chain was sequenced in a study of T-cell memory formation after mild COVID-19. TCRdb called the 5' RACE reads again in MiXCR, with one record for every CDR3 protein. This table holds roughly 410,000 distinct CDR3 sequences, roughly 24% found once. This sequence originates from an adult woman who had mild COVID-19 (a few samples of this study predate the infection). Cell type and time point are not known. Sequencing was carried out using PBMCs or a T cell subset sorted from them (not recorded which).

The CDR3 DNA follows: TGTGCCAGCAGTGCTGCCTCCTGGGGTGGCTCCTACAATGAGCAGTTCTTC. Translated, it gives CASSAASWGGSYNEQFF. The gene calls are TRBV3-1 and TRBJ2-1; no reliable D call. CDR1 is LGHDT and CDR2 is YNNKEL in the germline V gene (reference sequence). This CDR3 is 17 amino acids long. The V end was cut by 6 bases, the J end by 0 bases, with 18 bases between.